Listed below are T cell receptor beta chains from one sample, sequenced in a study of blood T cells in healthy people across ages. Using its own MiXCR run on the 5' RACE reads, TCRdb lists one record per CDR3 protein. The table includes 500,000 to 550,000 distinct CDR3 sequences, 24% detected once. These same data were also listed under a study on T cells of mothers and their children.

Material for sequencing was blood. The receptors shown here come from a boy between 10 and 17 years old in good health. Each CDR3 is given with its conserved first and last residue. The D gene is left open where the match is weak. Only some rows state a clone size, as once, few, many or a class for expanded clones.

15	few	TRBV12-3/TRBV12-4	TRBD1	TRBJ1-4	TGTGCCAGCATCTCAATTGGACAGGGAGAGGAAAAACTGTTTTTT	CASISIGQGEEKLFF
15	few	TRBV6-2/TRBV6-3	TRBD2	TRBJ2-5	TGTGCCAGCAGTCCCCGCGGACTAGTCGGCGAGACCCAGTACTTC	CASSPRGLVGETQYF
16	NA	TRBV7-9	TRBD1	TRBJ1-2	TGTGCCAGCAGCCACCCGGGACAGGGGGCGCTTAATGGCTACACCTTC	CASSHPGQGALNGYTF
13	many	TRBV5-6	NA	TRBJ2-7	TGTGCCAGCAGCTCCGTCAGCTCCTACGAGCAGTACTTC	CASSSVSSYEQYF
18	NA	TRBV7-2	TRBD1	TRBJ1-4	TGTGCCAGCAGCTTAGTTGCGGGGACAGGGGGCTGGGGCGAAAAACTGTTTTTT	CASSLVAGTGGWGEKLFF
16	NA	TRBV4-2	TRBD2	TRBJ2-1	TGTGCCAGCAGCCAAGATATCCGGGGGGGCAGGTATGAGCAGTTCTTC	CASSQDIRGGRYEQFF
13	NA	TRBV4-2	NA	TRBJ2-3	TGTGCCAGCAGCCACAACAGGGAAGATACGCAGTATTTT	CASSHNREDTQYF
14	NA	TRBV4-3	TRBD1	TRBJ2-3	TGCGCCAGCAGCCAGGACAGGGTCACAGATACGCAGTATTTT	CASSQDRVTDTQYF
12	NA	TRBV7-9	NA	TRBJ2-3	TGTGCCAGCAGCTTAAAAGCGGAAGGGCAGTATTTT	CASSLKAEGQYF
16	few	TRBV4-1	NA	TRBJ2-1	TGCGCCAGCAGCCAAGAATCTAGGGTCTCCTACAATGAGCAGTTCTTC	CASSQESRVSYNEQFF
15	NA	TRBV20-1	TRBD1	TRBJ2-5	TGCAGTGGGAGACAGGGATCCGACGACCAAGAGACCCAGTACTTC	CSGRQGSDDQETQYF
13	NA	TRBV6-2/TRBV6-3	TRBD1	TRBJ1-1	TGTGCCAGCAGTTCACAGGGGGCGTTTGAAGCTTTCTTT	CASSSQGAFEAFF
15	NA	TRBV29-1	TRBD2	TRBJ2-1	TGCAGCGTTGAAGTTCTAGCGGGAGGGTACAATGAGCAGTTCTTC	CSVEVLAGGYNEQFF
15	few	TRBV28	NA	TRBJ2-3	TGTGCCAGCAGCTACGGCGAAGTTAGCACAGATACGCAGTATTTT	CASSYGEVSTDTQYF
16	NA	TRBV7-2	NA	TRBJ2-4	TGTACCAGCAGCTTAGAAGCGGGTGGGGCCAAAAACATTCAGTACTTC	CTSSLEAGGAKNIQYF
15	few	TRBV28	TRBD1	TRBJ2-1	TGTGCCAGCAGCGACCTCGACAGGGGGTGGAATGAGCAGTTCTTC	CASSDLDRGWNEQFF
16	NA	TRBV4-3	NA	TRBJ1-4	TGCGCCAGCAGCCAAGATCTTGGTCACCCGAGGGAAAAACTGTTTTTT	CASSQDLGHPREKLFF
16	NA	TRBV7-8	NA	TRBJ2-3	TGTGCCAGCAGCTTCGCCGCTCGGCTGGGGGCAGATACGCAGTATTTT	CASSFAARLGADTQYF
11	once	TRBV29-1	NA	TRBJ1-2	TGCAGCGTAAGGCATAACTATGGCTACACCTTC	CSVRHNYGYTF
13	NA	TRBV18	NA	TRBJ2-5	TGTGCCAGCTCACCCCCTTCTTGGGAGACCCAGTACTTC	CASSPPSWETQYF
13	NA	TRBV19	TRBD2	TRBJ2-7	TGTGCCAGTAGTTCGTCTAGCGGCTACGAGCAGTACTTC	CASSSSSGYEQYF
14	few	TRBV4-2	TRBD1	TRBJ1-2	TGTGCCAGCAGCCAACCTTCGACAGGGCTAGGCTACACCTTC	CASSQPSTGLGYTF
14	NA	TRBV14	NA	TRBJ1-1	TGTGCCAGCAGCCAGACTCAGATGAACACTGAAGCTTTCTTT	CASSQTQMNTEAFF
14	few	TRBV28	TRBD2	TRBJ2-7	TGTGCCAGCAGCTGGACTAGCGGGGATTACGAGCAGTACTTC	CASSWTSGDYEQYF
16	NA	TRBV5-6	NA	TRBJ2-6	TGTACCAGCAGCACCGGGTCGTTTTCTGGGGCCAACGTCCTGACTTTC	CTSSTGSFSGANVLTF
13	few	TRBV6-1	NA	TRBJ1-1	TGTGCCAGCAGTCTCCCGACAGTTAGGGGAGCTTTCTTT	CASSLPTVRGAFF
14	few	TRBV4-1	NA	TRBJ1-1	TGCGCCAGCAGCCATATGTCGGGTTCCACTGAAGCTTTCTTT	CASSHMSGSTEAFF
13	few	TRBV2	NA	TRBJ2-5	TGTGCCGGACTCCGGACAGCCCAAGAGACCCAGTACTTC	CAGLRTAQETQYF
14	NA	TRBV9	NA	TRBJ1-3	TGTGCCAGCGGCATCAGGGGCTCTGGAAACACCATATATTTT	CASGIRGSGNTIYF
16	NA	TRBV13	NA	TRBJ2-6	TGTGCCAGCAGCTTATCCCCCAGGACCGATTCCAACGTCCTGACTTTC	CASSLSPRTDSNVLTF
17	NA	TRBV4-3	TRBD2	TRBJ2-5	TGCGCCAGCAGCCAAGATATCCTCGGGACTAGCATAGAGACCCAGTACTTC	CASSQDILGTSIETQYF
16	NA	TRBV6-1	NA	TRBJ1-4	TGTGCCAGCAGCCCCTGGCGTCCCGTAGCTAATGAAAAACTGTTTTTT	CASSPWRPVANEKLFF
13	NA	TRBV28	TRBD2	TRBJ2-5	TGTGCCAGCAGTTTATCCGGGAGGCGTCCCCCCCACTTC	CASSLSGRRPPHF
13	few	TRBV24-1	NA	TRBJ1-5	TGTGCCACCAGTGATCCCCGGGGGGGGCCCCAGCATTTT	CATSDPRGGPQHF
12	few	TRBV24-1	NA	TRBJ2-1	TGTGCTACCAGTGATCCAACCCATGAGCAGTTCTTC	CATSDPTHEQFF
14	few	TRBV28	NA	TRBJ2-7	TGTGCCAGCAGGGGGGGCAGACCAACCTACGAGCAGTACTTC	CASRGGRPTYEQYF
15	few	TRBV7-2	NA	TRBJ2-3	TGTGCCAGCAGCTTAGTCCCGGGAATCACAGATACGCAGTATTTT	CASSLVPGITDTQYF
14	NA	TRBV11-2	NA	TRBJ2-5	TGTGCCAGCCGGGACTTATCTCTTCAAGAGACCCAGTACTTC	CASRDLSLQETQYF
18	NA	TRBV20-1	TRBD2	TRBJ2-3	TGCAGTGCTAGTGGGGCTGTGGGAAAGCGGGGGAACACAGATACGCAGTATTTT	CSASGAVGKRGNTDTQYF
17	few	TRBV7-2	TRBD2	TRBJ2-6	TGTGCCAGCAGCTTATATGATGCGGGGGTCGGGGCCAACGTCCTGACTTTC	CASSLYDAGVGANVLTF